The 25 T cell receptor beta chains reported below all come from one sample, sequenced in a study of Graves' ophthalmopathy and Graves' hyperthyroidism. TCR beta CDR3 amplification used RNA transcripts. Scientists carried out first-round RT-PCR using HTBI primers and then a second-round multiplex PCR. TCRdb re-called the multiplex PCR reads with MiXCR, one entry per CDR3 protein. Among 360,000 or so distinct CDR3 sequences listed, about 17% were seen once. The sequencing sample was made of peripheral blood. The source is a woman aged 18-35 years with Graves' ophthalmopathy.

This clonotype appeared many times. The rearrangement joins TRBV27 to TRBJ2-7; the D call may be TRBD1 or TRBD2 (5 bases each). Germline values: CDR1 MNHEY, CDR2 SMNVEV (reference sequence). Trimming took off 1 base at V and 2 bases at J, with 12 bases between the two ends. The CDR3 covers 15 residues. The CDR3 bases are TGTGCCAGCAGTTTATACGGGGCCCAAGCCTACGAGCAGTACTTC. This translates into CASSLYGAQAYEQYF.

J is TRBJ1-3 and V is TRBV18; TRBD1 matches at 8 bases. Germline V gene sequence: CDR1 KGHSH, CDR2 LQKENI. V trimming: 2 bases; J trimming: 4 bases; junction bases outside the gene matches: 4. CDR3 length: 15 amino acids. CDR3 residues: CASSPDRGIGNTIYF. For the CDR3, the DNA is TGTGCCAGCTCACCAGACAGGGGCATCGGAAACACCATATATTTT.

The V and J genes are TRBV6-2 or TRBV6-3 and TRBJ1-5; D unclear. The CDR3 covers 14 residues. Trimming took 9 bases from V and 5 from J, leaving 17 bases between them. Per germline, CDR1 MNHEY and CDR2 SVGEGT. The CDR3, as DNA: TGTGCCAGTACCACAGAGGAGCCCTATCAGCCCCAGCATTTT. Its protein is CASTTEEPYQPQHF.

This clonotype was found many times. The chain has TRBV20-1 and TRBJ1-5; 7 bases are shared with TRBD1. This CDR3 contains 14 residues. Per the germline V gene, CDR1 is DFQATT and CDR2 is SNEGSKA (reference sequence). With 6 bases clipped from V and 0 bases from J, the junction kept 5 bases outside the gene matches. CDR3 loop: CSALDRNSNQPQHF. The CDR3 DNA reads as TGCAGTGCCCTGGACAGGAATAGCAATCAGCCCCAGCATTTT.

This clonotype came up many times. V usage is TRBV6-2 or TRBV6-3 and J usage is TRBJ1-6; D possibly corresponds to TRBD1 (6 bases). Per germline, CDR1 MNHEY and CDR2 SVGEGT. Between the trimmed V and J ends, which lost 0 bases and 0 bases, there was a span of 12 bases. The CDR3 length is 18 residues. CDR3 sequence: CASSYSRTASSYNSPLHF. In DNA form, the CDR3 reads TGTGCCAGCAGTTACTCCAGGACAGCGAGCTCCTATAATTCACCCCTCCACTTT.

A remark on this clonotype: Compared with germline, one end of the junction differs, possibly owing to a read error. The DNA for the CDR3 is TGTGCCAGCCGTTATTATATACGCACTGAAGCTTTCTTT. It encodes CASRYYIRTEAFF. The chain employs TRBV6-5 and TRBJ1-1, with no clear D. CDR1 is MNHEY, CDR2 SVGAGI, per germline. This CDR3 comprises 13 residues.

There are many counts of this clonotype. As DNA, the CDR3 is TGTGCCAGCAGTTTAGGAGCGCCGTCGAATTCACCCCTCCACTTT. This encodes CASSLGAPSNSPLHF. This rearrangement joins TRBV28 to TRBJ1-6, with D unresolved. The CDR3 is 15 amino acids. Germline values: CDR1 MDHEN, CDR2 SYDVKM. V lost 2 bases and J lost 7, with 12 bases in between.

This clonotype has a count of ten or more. The chain employs TRBV3-1 and TRBJ1-2; D might be TRBD1 (5 bases). Per germline, CDR1 LGHDT and CDR2 YNNKEL (reference sequence). The germline V and J ends were trimmed by 5 bases and 3 bases, with 13 bases remaining between them. The CDR3 runs 14 residues. CDR3 DNA: TGTGCCAGCAGCGCCCGGGGCAGGGACTATGGCTACACCTTC. Translating it yields CASSARGRDYGYTF.

This clonotype was recorded at least ten times. This chain connects TRBV20-1 to TRBJ2-2; perhaps TRBD1 as D (5 bases). Germline CDR1 is DFQATT and CDR2 is SNEGSKA (reference sequence). V lost 1 base and J lost 1, with 10 bases in between. The CDR3 sequence is 15 residues long. In nucleotides, the CDR3 is TGCAGTGCTAGAGTAGGGGCCCTGAACACCGGGGAGCTGTTTTTT. Translation: CSARVGALNTGELFF.

At least ten counts were recorded for this clonotype. This chain joins TRBV6-5 and TRBJ1-6; TRBD1 is a possible D gene (5 bases). Germline values: CDR1 MNHEY, CDR2 SVGAGI. CDR3 length: 14 amino acids. The V and J ends lost 5 bases and 1 base respectively, with 6 bases between them. CDR3 in amino acids: CASSRTSYNSPLHF. The CDR3, as DNA: TGTGCCAGCAGTAGGACATCCTATAATTCACCCCTCCACTTT.

This clonotype was observed many times. The chain is built from TRBV5-1 and TRBJ2-6; D is possibly TRBD1 or TRBD2 (5 bases each). Germline V lookup: CDR1 SGHRS, CDR2 YFSETQ. The CDR3 contains 15 residues. With 6 bases removed from V and 0 bases from J, the gap between germline ends came to 10 bases. CDR3 region: CASNQGDSGANVLTF. As DNA, the CDR3 is TGCGCCAGCAACCAGGGAGACTCTGGGGCCAACGTCCTGACTTTC.

This clonotype has ten or more counts. This chain uses TRBV12-3 or TRBV12-4 with TRBJ2-5; 10 positions match TRBD2. With V trimmed by 4 bases and J by 1 base, 6 bases remained unmatched. This CDR3 has 16 amino acids. In DNA, the CDR3 is TGTGCCAGCAGTTCGGCTAGCGGGGGATTCCAAGAGACCCAGTACTTC. It specifies CASSSASGGFQETQYF.

The CDR3 here is CASSQETVSVLTF. The CDR3 nucleotides are TGCGCCAGCAGCCAGGAGACAGTCAGCGTCCTGACTTTC. V gene TRBV4-1 combines with J gene TRBJ2-6; D perhaps matches TRBD1 (5 bases). The CDR3 has 13 residues. V lost 3 bases to trimming and J lost 12 bases, with 12 bases between them. Looked up from germline, CDR1 is MGHRA and CDR2 is YSYEKL.

The chain has TRBV6-1 and TRBJ1-1; D gene unclear. The CDR3 runs 14 residues. V was clipped by 0 bases and J by 5 bases, with 10 bases between them. Germline V gives CDR1 MNHNS, CDR2 SASEGT. CDR3 nucleotide sequence: TGTGCCAGCAGTGAAGCGCCGGGTTTGACTGAAGCTTTCTTT. Translation gives CASSEAPGLTEAFF.

This chain links TRBV15 with TRBJ1-1, with D maybe TRBD1 (6 bases). The CDR3 has 13 amino acids. The germline V gene encodes CDR1 LNHNV and CDR2 YYDKDF (reference sequence). Between the trimmed V and J ends, which lost 6 bases and 5 bases, there was a span of 13 bases. The CDR3 is CATRQGSVTEAFF. The CDR3 DNA follows: TGTGCCACCAGACAGGGATCGGTAACTGAAGCTTTCTTT.

The rearrangement links TRBV15 to TRBJ1-6, with a tentative D call TRBD1 (5 bases). The germline V and J ends were trimmed by 0 bases and 6 bases, with 12 bases remaining between them. There are 16 residues in the CDR3. CDR1 and CDR2 from the germline V gene are LNHNV and YYDKDF (reference sequence). The CDR3, as DNA: TGTGCCACCAGCAGAGAAGTACAGGCCCTTAATTCACCCCTCCACTTT. Translation gives CATSREVQALNSPLHF.

This clonotype was counted between two and nine times. This chain joins TRBV6-1 and TRBJ2-5; 7 bases fit TRBD1. Germline values: CDR1 MNHNS, CDR2 SASEGT. There are 18 residues in the CDR3. J lost 2 bases, V lost 6 bases, and 18 bases had no gene match. The CDR3: CASREALRGAGGQETQYF. CDR3 nucleotide sequence: TGTGCCAGCAGAGAGGCCCTGCGAGGGGCAGGGGGACAAGAGACCCAGTACTTC.

There are many counts of this clonotype. J is TRBJ2-6 and V is TRBV20-1; 7 bases fit TRBD2. The ends lost 3 bases at V and 4 bases at J; junction bases unmatched: 6. Per the germline V gene, CDR1 is DFQATT and CDR2 is SNEGSKA (reference sequence). This CDR3 contains 15 residues. The CDR3 here is CSARTGRSGANVLTF. The CDR3 nucleotides are TGCAGTGCTAGGACCGGGAGGTCGGGGGCCAACGTCCTGACTTTC.

The chain combines TRBV12-3 or TRBV12-4 with TRBJ1-1, with TRBD1 matching 9 bases. Trimming took 5 bases from V and 5 from J; bases not matched to a gene: 15. The CDR3 has 17 residues. CDR3 DNA: TGTGCCAGCAGTACCCGGACAGGGGTTGGGGACAGAACTGAAGCTTTCTTT. Its translation: CASSTRTGVGDRTEAFF.

This clonotype was observed at least ten times. The V and J genes are TRBV20-1 and TRBJ1-1; D is undetermined. The CDR3 is 15 residues long. From germline, CDR1 is DFQATT and CDR2 SNEGSKA (reference sequence). With 5 bases removed from V and 0 bases from J, the gap between germline ends came to 16 bases. CDR3: CSAQGTEIMNTEAFF. Written as DNA, the CDR3 is TGCAGTGCTCAAGGAACAGAAATTATGAACACTGAAGCTTTCTTT.

The sample holds many counts of this clonotype. The V call is TRBV29-1, the J call TRBJ1-1; D remains ambiguous. Germline lookup yields CDR1 SQVTM and CDR2 ANQGSEA. The CDR3 sequence is 14 residues long. The V and J ends lost 7 bases and 0 bases respectively, with 15 bases between them. Written as DNA, the CDR3 is TGCAGCGCCTTAGGGCCCGGTCTGAACACTGAAGCTTTCTTT. As protein: CSALGPGLNTEAFF.

The table lists this clonotype with many counts. The chain combines TRBV6-5 with TRBJ2-4, with D perhaps TRBD1 or TRBD2 (5 bases each). V lost 6 bases to trimming and J lost 0 bases, with 24 bases between them. The CDR3 sequence is 19 residues long. Germline V CDR1 and CDR2: MNHEY, SVGAGI. The CDR3 DNA reads as TGTGCCAGCAGCCTAGACGGGGCGGATGCTAAGCTAGCCAAAAACATTCAGTACTTC. Its translation: CASSLDGADAKLAKNIQYF.

The rearrangement uses TRBV15 and TRBJ2-7, with 9 bases that match TRBD1. V shed 5 bases, J shed 3 bases, and the junction held 5 bases outside the gene matches. CDR3 length equals 14 residues. Germline loops: CDR1 LNHNV, CDR2 YYDKDF (reference sequence). CDR3 amino acids: CATSPPDRGYEQYF. CDR3 DNA: TGTGCCACCAGCCCACCGGACAGGGGCTACGAGCAGTACTTC.

The chain has TRBV11-2 and TRBJ1-1; D is unresolved. The V and J ends lost 2 bases and 0 bases respectively, with 16 bases between them. This CDR3 spans 17 amino acids. The V gene's germline CDR1 is SGHAT and CDR2 FQNNGV. As DNA, the CDR3 is TGTGCCAGCAGCTTAATTTTCCGAGACGGCATGAACACTGAAGCTTTCTTT. Translating it yields CASSLIFRDGMNTEAFF.

The rearrangement joins TRBV12-3 or TRBV12-4 to TRBJ2-5; no definite D call. Deletions cut 1 base from V and 1 base from J, with 13 bases between. This CDR3 comprises 16 residues. CDR3 residues: CASSLGGPGRQETQYF. CDR3 nucleotide sequence: TGTGCCAGCAGTTTAGGAGGACCTGGGCGCCAAGAGACCCAGTACTTC.